Sequencing of this T cell receptor (beta chain) was carried out in a study of beta chain features in type 1 diabetes. At the level of the study: Cell yields, gender and age were similar in healthy donors and patients. Study-wide results and limits: Significant though moderate, a shortening of TCRB CDR3s appeared in all four CD4+ subsets of Type 1 diabetes patients. Any HLA-type effect on TCRB rearrangement remained unresolved here.

As to this clone: Antigen specificity is unknown.

The isolated RNA, all of it, was reverse transcribed, so expressed TCRB transcripts were what got sequenced. The read count averaged about 3.3 million across naive, central memory and regulatory T cell samples. Produced via immunoSEQ multiplex PCR; TCRdb's table is partial and in-frame only. The sample lists about 150,000 clones, around 8.5% occurring once. From germline, CDR1 is ENHRY and CDR2 SYGVKD. V was clipped by 4 bases and J by 5 bases; unmatched bases: 4. The CDR3 spans 13 residues. The clonotype originates from a man aged 18 to 30 in good health. The chain links TRBV10-3 to TRBJ2-7; 8 bases are shared with TRBD1. Sequences were obtained from central memory CD4+ T cells from blood. Here the CDR3 DNA reads TGTGCCATCAGTGGACAGGGGTTCGACGAGCAGTACTTC. It yields the protein CAISGQGFDEQYF.